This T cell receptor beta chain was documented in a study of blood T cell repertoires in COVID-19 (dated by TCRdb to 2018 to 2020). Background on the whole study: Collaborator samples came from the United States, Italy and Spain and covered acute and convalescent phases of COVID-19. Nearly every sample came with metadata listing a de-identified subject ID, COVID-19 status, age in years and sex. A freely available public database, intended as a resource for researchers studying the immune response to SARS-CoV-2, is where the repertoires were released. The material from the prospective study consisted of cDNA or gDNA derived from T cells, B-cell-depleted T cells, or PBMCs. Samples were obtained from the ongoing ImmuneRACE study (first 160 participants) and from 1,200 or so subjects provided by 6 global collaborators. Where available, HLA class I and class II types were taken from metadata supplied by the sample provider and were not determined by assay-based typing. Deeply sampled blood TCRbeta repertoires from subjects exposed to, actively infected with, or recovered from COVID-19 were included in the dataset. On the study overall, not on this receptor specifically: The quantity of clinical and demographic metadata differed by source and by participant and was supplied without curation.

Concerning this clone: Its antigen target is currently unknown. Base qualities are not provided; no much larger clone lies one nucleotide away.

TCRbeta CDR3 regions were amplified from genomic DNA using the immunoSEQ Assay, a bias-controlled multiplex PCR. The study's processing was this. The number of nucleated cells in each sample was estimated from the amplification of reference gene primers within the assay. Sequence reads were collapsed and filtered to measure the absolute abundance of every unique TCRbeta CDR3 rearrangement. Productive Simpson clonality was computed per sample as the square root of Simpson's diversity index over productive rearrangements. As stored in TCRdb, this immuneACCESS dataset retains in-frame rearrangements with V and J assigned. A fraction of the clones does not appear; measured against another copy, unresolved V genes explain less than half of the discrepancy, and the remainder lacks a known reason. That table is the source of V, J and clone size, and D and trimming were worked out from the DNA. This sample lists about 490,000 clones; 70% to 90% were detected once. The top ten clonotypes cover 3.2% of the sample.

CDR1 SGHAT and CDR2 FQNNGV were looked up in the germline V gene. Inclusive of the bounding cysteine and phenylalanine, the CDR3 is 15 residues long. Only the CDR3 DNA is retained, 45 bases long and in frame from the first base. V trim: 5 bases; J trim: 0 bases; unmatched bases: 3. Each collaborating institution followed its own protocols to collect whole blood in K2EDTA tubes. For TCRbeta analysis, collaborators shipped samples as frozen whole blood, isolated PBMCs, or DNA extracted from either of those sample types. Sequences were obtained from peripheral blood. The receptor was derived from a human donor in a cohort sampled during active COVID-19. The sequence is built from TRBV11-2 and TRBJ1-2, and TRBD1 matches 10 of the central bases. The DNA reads TGTGCCAGCAGCCGGGACAGGGGATCTAACTATGGCTACACCTTC. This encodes CASSRDRGSNYGYTF.